The clone carrying this T cell receptor (beta chain) has more than one count but fewer than ten. The data are from a study of cytomegalovirus exposure and HLA in healthy donors. V was clipped by 6 bases and J by 5 bases; unmatched bases: 13. CDR3 size: 15 residues. Germline V gives CDR1 SGHNT, CDR2 YYREEE (reference sequence). The PCR employed 60 Vbeta primers together with 13 Jbeta primers. TCRdb's table, derived via immunoSEQ multiplex PCR, lists solely in-frame clones and lacks some. Here the sample spans under 200,000 clones, approximately 12% being singletons. Sequenced sample: PBMCs. The sequence was collected from a man between 45 and 60 years old in good health and CMV-seropositive. This sequence joins TRBV5-4 and TRBJ2-7; 8 positions match TRBD2. CDR3 amino acids: CASMRVEAGGDEQYF. As DNA, the CDR3 is TGTGCCAGCATGAGAGTCGAGGCGGGAGGCGACGAGCAGTACTTC.